The next 8 T cell receptor beta chains were all read from a single sample in a study of control samples from healthy donors and cancer patients. The assay was immunoSEQ multiplex PCR, and TCRdb's table has in-frame clones only and misses some. This table holds roughly 220,000 clones, roughly 94% found once. The specimen was blood. These receptor sequences come from a man in his fifties in good health.

The chain couples TRBV30 to TRBJ2-7; D unclear. This CDR3 comprises 12 residues. V lost 3 bases and J 3 bases, leaving 9 bases between the germline ends. Germline-derived CDR1 and CDR2 are GTSNPN and SVGIG (reference sequence). The CDR3 sequence is CAWRAPGYEQYF. The DNA for the CDR3 is TGTGCCTGGAGGGCTCCGGGCTACGAGCAGTACTTC.

V is TRBV5-1 and J is TRBJ2-2; D is undetermined. CDR1 and CDR2 from the germline V gene are SGHRS and YFSETQ. Trimming took off 4 bases at V and 0 bases at J, with 7 bases between the two ends. CDR3 length: 14 residues. In DNA, the CDR3 is TGCGCCAGCAGCACGACGGCGAACACCGGGGAGCTGTTTTTT. It codes for CASSTTANTGELFF. The whole variable domain, filled in from reference TRBV5-1 and TRBJ2-2, reads KAGVTQTPRYLIKTRGQQVTLSCSPISGHRSVSWYQQTPGQGLQFLFEYFSETQRNKGNFPGRFSGRQFSNSRSEMNVSTLELGDSALYLCASSTTANTGELFFGEGSRLTVL.

This clone has only one observation. This sequence joins TRBV4-3 and TRBJ2-7, with 9 bases that match TRBD1. The CDR3 extends over 14 amino acids. The J segment lost 3 bases and the V segment lost 5 bases, leaving 5 bases of the junction unmatched. From germline, CDR1 is LGHNA and CDR2 YSLEER. CDR3 sequence: CASSSRQGVYEQYF. In nucleotides, the CDR3 is TGCGCCAGCAGCTCCCGACAGGGGGTCTACGAGCAGTACTTC.

The chain uses TRBV4-2 and TRBJ2-4; 7 positions agree with TRBD2. Trimming removed 0 bases from V and 4 bases from J; junction bases left unmatched: 9. CDR1 is LGHNA and CDR2 is YNFKEQ in the germline V gene. This CDR3 contains 17 residues. The CDR3 reads CASSQDRARGGKNIQYF. DNA for the CDR3: TGTGCCAGCAGCCAAGATCGGGCTCGCGGGGGTAAAAACATTCAGTACTTC.

This sequence joins TRBV28 and TRBJ2-5; no clear D gene. V dropped 3 bases and J dropped 7 bases, with 18 bases sitting between them. The CDR3 contains 15 residues. The V gene's germline CDR1 is MDHEN and CDR2 SYDVKM. The CDR3 bases are TGTGCCAGCAGTTTTCGGCCGCAAGGACGGGCGACCCAGTACTTC. Protein sequence: CASSFRPQGRATQYF.

The chain carries TRBV6-6 and TRBJ2-7, with D possibly being TRBD2 (6 bases). The ends were cut back, 4 bases at V and 3 bases at J, with 13 bases in the middle. The CDR3 covers 14 residues. From germline, CDR1 is MNHNY and CDR2 SVGAGI (reference sequence). The CDR3 loop is CASSSAGTFYEQYV. In DNA, the CDR3 is TGTGCCAGCAGTTCGGCCGGGACTTTCTACGAGCAGTACGTC.

The V and J genes are TRBV5-5 and TRBJ1-1; possible D gene TRBD1, 5 bases. Trimming took off 1 base at V and 1 base at J, with 17 bases between the two ends. CDR1 and CDR2 (germline): SGHKS, YYEKEE (reference sequence). CDR3 length: 17 amino acids. CDR3 DNA: TGTGCCAGCAGCTTGCGGGACGTCAGTATTCGGAACACTGAAGCTTTCTTT. Amino acid sequence: CASSLRDVSIRNTEAFF.

This sequence joins TRBV10-3 and TRBJ1-4; TRBD1 is a possible D gene (5 bases). Trimming removed 10 bases at V and 8 bases at J, with 20 bases between. The CDR3 is made up of 14 amino acids. The germline gives CDR1 ENHRY, CDR2 SYGVKD. Written as DNA, the CDR3 is TGTGCCACGCGGGGGGAGCCTACCGACGAAAAACTGTTTTTT. This encodes CATRGEPTDEKLFF.